These 18 T cell receptor beta chains originate from one sample sequenced in a study of T cells in Graves' hyperthyroidism and ophthalmopathy. Amplified TCR beta CDR3 regions came from RNA transcripts. During a first-round RT-PCR of the TCR CDR3, the HTBI primer set was used. TCRdb re-called the multiplex PCR reads with MiXCR, one entry per CDR3 protein. The data hold about 350,000 distinct CDR3 sequences, with approximately 13% observed a single time. Material for sequencing was blood. Receptors were obtained from a woman between 25 and 40 years old with Graves' hyperthyroidism.

This clonotype was picked up many times. The genes are TRBV11-3 and TRBJ2-5; the match to TRBD1 covers 9 bases. Germline V gene lookup returns CDR1 SGHNT and CDR2 YENEEA. The CDR3 runs to 16 residues. The V gene end was trimmed by 5 bases and the J gene end by 2 bases; junction bases not matched to a gene: 9. CDR3 sequence reads: CASSPGTGTGQETQYF. In nucleotides, the CDR3 is TGTGCCAGCAGCCCGGGGACAGGGACCGGTCAAGAGACCCAGTACTTC.

This clonotype was found many times. J is TRBJ1-4 and V is TRBV12-3 or TRBV12-4; 9 bases fit TRBD1. The CDR3 covers 14 residues. V shed 7 bases, J shed 7 bases, and the junction held 7 bases outside the gene matches. CDR3 sequence reads: CASKPGQGFEKLFF. CDR3 nucleotides: TGTGCCAGCAAACCGGGACAGGGATTTGAAAAACTGTTTTTT.

The sample holds a few counts of this clonotype. This may be a read error: a much more frequent sequence differs by one nucleotide. The rearrangement uses TRBV29-1 and TRBJ2-1, with TRBD1 identical over 8 bases. The trim removed 4 bases at V and 7 bases at J, leaving 12 bases unmatched. In germline, CDR1 is SQVTM, CDR2 ANQGSEA. The CDR3 contains 15 residues. The CDR3 loop is CSVAHRGQVKNEQFF. As DNA, the CDR3 is TGCAGCGTTGCCCACCGGGGACAGGTTAAGAATGAGCAGTTCTTC.

This clonotype showed up just a few times. The V call is TRBV28, the J call TRBJ2-2; D is perhaps TRBD2 (5 bases). In germline, CDR1 is MDHEN, CDR2 SYDVKM. The CDR3 sequence is 15 residues long. V lost 6 bases, J lost 9 bases, and 20 bases lay in between. The CDR3 loop is CASRTWGDRDRELFF. Here the CDR3 DNA reads TGTGCCAGCAGGACTTGGGGAGACCGGGATCGGGAGCTGTTTTTT.

This clonotype was seen many times. The J gene is TRBJ2-7, the V gene TRBV4-2; 7 positions agree with TRBD2. Germline trimming cut 1 base from V and 0 bases from J; bases unmatched to any gene: 9. This CDR3 comprises 17 residues. Germline V gives CDR1 LGHNA, CDR2 YNFKEQ. The CDR3 loop reads CASSQAGGAPSSYEQYF. The CDR3 nucleotides are TGTGCCAGCAGCCAAGCGGGGGGAGCGCCAAGCTCCTACGAGCAGTACTTC.

This clonotype was observed at least ten times. J is TRBJ1-2 and V is TRBV12-3 or TRBV12-4; D is uncertain. Trimming cost V 2 bases and J 6 bases, with 10 bases left between them. There are 13 residues in the CDR3. The CDR3 nucleotides are TGTGCCAGCAGTTTATATGGTGGGGATGGCTACACCTTC. It yields the protein CASSLYGGDGYTF.

This clonotype turned up a few times. The chain recombines TRBV2 with TRBJ1-4; D remains unclear. The ends were cut back, 6 bases at V and 5 bases at J, with 13 bases in the middle. The germline V gene encodes CDR1 SNHLY and CDR2 FYNNEI. This CDR3 is built from 14 residues. The CDR3 bases are TGTGCCAGCAGGGAATACAGCCAGAATGAAAAACTGTTTTTT. Amino acids: CASREYSQNEKLFF.

This clonotype was detected ten times or more. The chain has TRBV20-1 and TRBJ2-5, with no clear D. V lost 5 bases, J lost 14 bases, and 21 bases lay in between. The CDR3 is made up of 12 amino acids. Germline CDR1 is DFQATT and CDR2 is SNEGSKA (reference sequence). For the CDR3, the DNA is TGCAGTGCTGGCCGGGTCAGATCCCCTGTTTACTTC. This sequence encodes CSAGRVRSPVYF.

This clonotype has at least ten counts. The chain carries TRBV6-1 and TRBJ2-2; possible D gene TRBD1, 5 bases. CDR1 MNHNS and CDR2 SASEGT come from the germline V gene. V was trimmed by 8 bases and J by 0 bases, leaving 13 bases between them. The CDR3 sequence is 15 residues long. CDR3 in DNA: TGTGCCAGCCGGTCAGGGAATACGAACACCGGGGAGCTGTTTTTT. Its translation is CASRSGNTNTGELFF.

This clonotype has at least ten counts. V gene TRBV7-9 combines with J gene TRBJ2-1, with TRBD2 matching 7 bases. The germline gives CDR1 SEHNR, CDR2 FQNEAQ (reference sequence). The CDR3 is 14 residues long. J lost 5 bases, V lost 5 bases, and 6 bases had no gene match. CDR3 loop: CASSPLASNNEQFF. CDR3 DNA sequence: TGTGCCAGCAGCCCACTAGCGTCTAACAATGAGCAGTTCTTC.

Many counts were recorded for this clonotype. This chain joins TRBV2 and TRBJ1-1; D gene uncertain. The germline V gene has CDR1 SNHLY and CDR2 FYNNEI. This CDR3 region has 14 residues. Trimming took 1 base from V and 10 from J, leaving 16 bases between them. The CDR3 bases are TGTGCCAGCAGTGAAGAGCCCGGCCCGAGGAGAGCTTTCTTT. Translation: CASSEEPGPRRAFF.

The sample holds many counts of this clonotype. The V and J genes are TRBV20-1 and TRBJ2-3, with TRBD2 matching over 12 bases. The CDR3 spans 15 residues. Germline V lookup: CDR1 DFQATT, CDR2 SNEGSKA (reference sequence). J lost 1 base, V lost 1 base, and 0 bases had no gene match. The DNA of the CDR3 is TGCAGTGCTAGAGGGACTAGCGGGGGCACAGATACGCAGTATTTT. It encodes CSARGTSGGTDTQYF.

The chain combines TRBV6-1 with TRBJ2-1; D is uncertain. The CDR3 contains 15 residues. Between the trimmed V and J ends, which lost 6 bases and 7 bases, there was a span of 19 bases. The germline CDR1 and CDR2 sequences are MNHNS and SASEGT. This CDR3 reads CASRLGELGGNEQFF. CDR3 DNA sequence: TGTGCCAGCAGGTTGGGCGAGTTGGGTGGGAATGAGCAGTTCTTC.

At least ten counts were recorded for this clonotype. The chain couples TRBV5-1 to TRBJ2-1; the D is unclear. With 2 bases removed from V and 8 bases from J, the gap between germline ends came to 8 bases. The CDR3 is 12 amino acids. In germline, CDR1 is SGHRS, CDR2 YFSETQ. In nucleotides, the CDR3 is TGCGCCAGCAGCTTTGTTCGTGATGAGCAGTTCTTC. It codes for CASSFVRDEQFF.

This clonotype was seen more than once but under ten times. This chain connects TRBV12-3 or TRBV12-4 to TRBJ1-2; no reliable D call. CDR3 size: 17 residues. V lost 2 bases, J lost 2 bases, and 18 bases lay in between. The CDR3, as DNA: TGTGCCAGCAGTTTACGGCTCCAGGCAGTTAGCAACTATGGCTACACCTTC. Its translation is CASSLRLQAVSNYGYTF.

Many counts were recorded for this clonotype. This chain connects TRBV9 to TRBJ2-2, with TRBD1 as a possible D gene (6 bases). CDR3 length: 16 amino acids. Looked up from germline, CDR1 is SGDLS and CDR2 is YYNGEE. The germline V and J ends were trimmed by 1 base and 0 bases, with 10 bases remaining between them. CDR3 nucleotide sequence: TGTGCCAGCAGCGTAACCGGGACAACGAACACCGGGGAGCTGTTTTTT. Its protein product is CASSVTGTTNTGELFF.

This clonotype was counted ten times or more. This sequence joins TRBV11-2 and TRBJ1-1; D unclear. This CDR3 region has 11 residues. Germline V gene sequence: CDR1 SGHAT, CDR2 FQNNGV. V shed 4 bases and J shed 8 bases, with 8 bases lying between them. The CDR3 loop reads CASSSLREAFF. For the CDR3, the DNA is TGTGCCAGCAGCTCTCTCCGGGAAGCTTTCTTT.

This chain joins TRBV29-1 and TRBJ2-3; TRBD1 agrees at 8 bases. Germline-derived CDR1 and CDR2 are SQVTM and ANQGSEA. The CDR3 consists of 14 residues. V lost 4 bases to trimming and J lost 1 base; unmatched junction nucleotides: 4. In DNA form, the CDR3 reads TGCAGCGTTGCTATGACAGGGGGCACAGATACGCAGTATTTT. It is translated as CSVAMTGGTDTQYF.